The 4 T cell receptor beta chains presented below share a single source sample, sequenced in a study of radiation and T cells in renal cell carcinoma. This sample's time point: blood 2 weeks post-SBRT. The sample's treatment: 15 Gy SBRT to primary tumor, nephrectomy 4 weeks later. Repertoires were generated with immunoSEQ multiplex PCR, while TCRdb's copy carries only in-frame clones and drops some. The table shows about 130,000 clones, with approximately 85% occurring only once. The sequences come from blood, collected from a patient whose treatment included radiotherapy and nephrectomy. These receptors all stem from a man in his forties or fifties with renal cell carcinoma.

CDR3 in DNA: TGCGCCAGCAGCCAAGATCCCGGGGCCAAGGAAAAACTGTTTTTT. This translates into CASSQDPGAKEKLFF. This chain connects TRBV4-1 to TRBJ1-4, with D tentatively TRBD1 (5 bases). The germline V and J ends were trimmed by 0 bases and 8 bases, with 13 bases remaining between them. Germline V gene lookup returns CDR1 MGHRA and CDR2 YSYEKL. The CDR3 has 15 residues.

The chain links TRBV5-1 to TRBJ1-1, with unresolved D. The ends were cut back, 5 bases at V and 1 base at J, with 15 bases in the middle. There are 15 residues in the CDR3. In germline, CDR1 is SGHRS, CDR2 YFSETQ. In DNA form, the CDR3 reads TGCGCCAGCAGTCAATATACCCCGGGGAACACTGAAGCTTTCTTT. It codes for CASSQYTPGNTEAFF.

The gene calls are TRBV2 and TRBJ1-4; possible D gene TRBD1, 5 bases. Germline assignment: CDR1 SNHLY and CDR2 FYNNEI. CDR3 length equals 13 residues. The germline V and J ends were trimmed by 10 bases and 4 bases, with 13 bases remaining between them. CDR3 amino acids: CATQGDYNEKLFF. DNA for the CDR3: TGTGCCACCCAAGGGGATTATAATGAAAAACTGTTTTTT.

The genes are TRBV10-3 and TRBJ1-1; D might be TRBD1 (6 bases). The germline gives CDR1 ENHRY, CDR2 SYGVKD. V was cut by 3 bases and J by 4 bases, with 12 bases left in between. This CDR3 is built from 14 residues. Written as DNA, the CDR3 is TGTGCCATCAGTGATGTAGGGGGGACCACTGAAGCTTTCTTT. Protein: CAISDVGGTTEAFF.